This entry lists 27 T cell receptor beta chains sequenced from one sample in a study of blood T cell repertoires in COVID-19. TCRdb keeps only in-frame clones here, not all; method: immunoSEQ multiplex PCR. The sample lists roughly 200,000 clones, more than 70% occurring once. Sequences were obtained from peripheral blood. All receptors derive from a man aged 18-30 years with active or convalescent COVID-19.

The rearrangement joins TRBV5-1 to TRBJ2-7; tentative D call: TRBD1 (6 bases). This CDR3 is built from 14 residues. CDR1 SGHRS and CDR2 YFSETQ come from the germline V gene. V was shortened by 1 base and J by 7 bases, with 15 bases between the two germline ends. CDR3 nucleotides: TGCGCCAGCAGCTTGCTACAGGGAGTAGGGGAGCAGTACTTC. As protein: CASSLLQGVGEQYF. The whole variable domain, filled in from reference TRBV5-1 and TRBJ2-7, reads KAGVTQTPRYLIKTRGQQVTLSCSPISGHRSVSWYQQTPGQGLQFLFEYFSETQRNKGNFPGRFSGRQFSNSRSEMNVSTLELGDSALYLCASSLLQGVGEQYFGPGTRLTVT.

The chain joins TRBV27 to TRBJ2-2; 11 nucleotides line up with TRBD2. This CDR3 is 18 amino acids long. Germline lookup yields CDR1 MNHEY and CDR2 SMNVEV (reference sequence). After removal of 5 bases from V and 3 bases from J, the junction contained 11 bases not matched to a gene. CDR3 in amino acids: CASSLTSGSKRYTGELFF. CDR3 sequence (DNA): TGTGCCAGCAGTCTTACTAGCGGGAGTAAGAGGTACACCGGGGAGCTGTTTTTT.

This clone was detected only once. This chain connects TRBV7-8 to TRBJ2-7; TRBD1 matches 9 bases. CDR1 is SGHVS and CDR2 is FQNEAQ in the germline V gene. The V segment lost 11 bases and the J segment 2 bases; nucleotides outside the gene matches: 4. The CDR3 runs to 12 residues. CDR3 protein: CAGGQGPYEQYF. The CDR3 DNA reads TGTGCCGGTGGACAGGGGCCCTACGAGCAGTACTTC.

The CDR3 bases are TGCGCCAGCAGCCCCTTGACAGGGGGCTTTGGGAACACTGAAGCTTTCTTT. Its protein product is CASSPLTGGFGNTEAFF. V is TRBV5-1 and J is TRBJ1-1; 10 positions agree with TRBD1. J was trimmed by 1 base and V by 4 bases; bases with no gene match: 10. Germline V gene sequence: CDR1 SGHRS, CDR2 YFSETQ. This CDR3 spans 17 amino acids.

V is TRBV28 and J is TRBJ2-7; 9 bases fit TRBD2. The CDR3 contains 16 residues. Germline V gene sequence: CDR1 MDHEN, CDR2 SYDVKM. V gave up 5 bases and J gave up 5 bases; unmatched junction bases: 13. In DNA form, the CDR3 reads TGTGCCAGCAGTCCACCACTAGCGGGTGGCGCCCACGAGCAGTACTTC. It yields the protein CASSPPLAGGAHEQYF.

The V gene is TRBV10-2, the J gene TRBJ1-5; D is undetermined. This CDR3 contains 14 residues. Germline CDR1 and CDR2: WSHSY and SAAADI. Trimming pared 3 bases from V and 3 bases from J, leaving 9 bases between. The CDR3 nucleotides are TGCGCCAGCAGTGACGGGATACTCAATCAGCCCCAGCATTTT. Protein product: CASSDGILNQPQHF.

V gene TRBV5-6 combines with J gene TRBJ2-3; maybe TRBD2 (6 bases). CDR1 and CDR2 from the germline V gene are SGHDT and YYEEEE. This CDR3 region has 16 residues. V was cut by 2 bases and J by 1 base, with 14 bases left in between. CDR3 loop: CASSLGELAGTDTQYF. CDR3 coding DNA: TGTGCCAGCAGCTTAGGAGAACTAGCAGGCACAGATACGCAGTATTTT.

The J gene is TRBJ2-3, the V gene TRBV5-1, with TRBD2 matching 11 bases. This CDR3 has 14 amino acids. J lost 2 bases, V lost 5 bases, and 1 base had no gene match. Germline-derived CDR1 and CDR2 are SGHRS and YFSETQ. CDR3 sequence (DNA): TGCGCCAGCAGTAGCGGGGGGGTCACAGATACGCAGTATTTT. Translated: CASSSGGVTDTQYF.

The V and J genes are TRBV10-3 and TRBJ2-3, with 7 bases aligning to TRBD2. CDR3 size: 15 residues. The V segment lost 0 bases and the J segment 7 bases; nucleotides outside the gene matches: 7. Germline CDR1 is ENHRY and CDR2 is SYGVKD. The CDR3: CAISESREATHTQYF. For the CDR3, the DNA is TGTGCCATCAGTGAGTCCCGGGAGGCCACCCATACGCAGTATTTT.

The V gene is TRBV9, the J gene TRBJ2-1; 13 bases fit TRBD2. The trim removed 3 bases at V and 7 bases at J, leaving 4 bases unmatched. There are 15 residues in the CDR3. Germline lookup yields CDR1 SGDLS and CDR2 YYNGEE. CDR3 loop: CASSATSGGMNEQFF. For the CDR3, the DNA is TGTGCCAGCAGCGCGACTAGCGGGGGGATGAATGAGCAGTTCTTC.

The chain recombines TRBV2 with TRBJ1-4; D not resolved. Trimming cost V 6 bases and J 3 bases, with 11 bases left between them. This CDR3 has 14 amino acids. Germline V gene data show CDR1 as SNHLY and CDR2 as FYNNEI. CDR3 coding DNA: TGTGCCAGCAGAAAAGGAGGTTCTAATGAAAAACTGTTTTTT. Amino acids: CASRKGGSNEKLFF.

V gene TRBV9 combines with J gene TRBJ1-3; 7 nucleotides match TRBD1. V gave up 3 bases and J gave up 8 bases; unmatched junction bases: 8. Germline V gene data show CDR1 as SGDLS and CDR2 as YYNGEE. CDR3 length: 14 residues. Here the CDR3 DNA reads TGTGCCAGCAGCGGACAAGGGGGCGCGGACACCATATATTTT. Encoded protein: CASSGQGGADTIYF.

This clone was counted a single time. J is TRBJ1-1 and V is TRBV19, with a weak D call TRBD1 (6 bases). This CDR3 has 17 amino acids. Trimming took 6 bases from V and 6 from J, leaving 26 bases between them. The germline gives CDR1 LNHDA, CDR2 SQIVND (reference sequence). CDR3 loop: CASRREYSRGPVAEAFF. The CDR3 DNA sequence: TGTGCCAGTAGACGTGAATACTCCAGGGGACCAGTCGCTGAAGCTTTCTTT.

The chain links TRBV6-5 to TRBJ1-2, with 7 positions matching TRBD1. CDR1 is MNHEY, CDR2 SVGAGI, per germline. V lost 8 bases to trimming and J lost 8 bases; unmatched junction nucleotides: 14. This CDR3 has 14 residues. CDR3 DNA sequence: TGTGCCAGCGGATCAAAAGGGGGCGCTTCCGGCTACACCTTC. Protein: CASGSKGGASGYTF.

The chain combines TRBV13 with TRBJ2-2; D gene unclear. CDR1 and CDR2 (germline): PRHDT, FYEKMQ (reference sequence). The CDR3 is 14 residues long. Trimming cost V 0 bases and J 8 bases, with 10 bases left between them. CDR3: CASSLGEAVGELFF. The CDR3 DNA sequence: TGTGCCAGCAGCTTAGGAGAGGCGGTTGGGGAGCTGTTTTTT.

This chain links TRBV10-3 with TRBJ2-2, with TRBD1 matching over 8 bases. The V gene end was trimmed by 6 bases and the J gene end by 13 bases; junction bases not matched to a gene: 7. This CDR3 spans 12 amino acids. In germline, CDR1 is ENHRY, CDR2 SYGVKD. The CDR3 spells CAISQGQDGLFF. The CDR3 region has the DNA TGTGCCATCAGCCAGGGACAGGACGGGCTGTTTTTT.

This clone was counted between two and nine times. The chain joins TRBV30 to TRBJ1-1; TRBD1 aligns across 9 bases. In germline, CDR1 is GTSNPN, CDR2 SVGIG (reference sequence). The CDR3 length is 15 residues. The trim removed 3 bases at V and 4 bases at J, leaving 9 bases unmatched. In nucleotides, the CDR3 is TGTGCCTGGAGCCCAAGGACGGACAGGGGCACTGAAGCTTTCTTT. Translating gives CAWSPRTDRGTEAFF.

The rearrangement links TRBV2 to TRBJ1-4; tentatively, D is TRBD1 (6 bases). CDR3 length equals 15 residues. Germline values: CDR1 SNHLY, CDR2 FYNNEI. V lost 7 bases, J lost 8 bases, and 20 bases lay in between. CDR3 region: CASTGFGTTGEKLFF. The CDR3 DNA is TGTGCCAGCACTGGGTTCGGGACAACCGGGGAAAAACTGTTTTTT.

The chain joins TRBV5-4 to TRBJ1-1, with 8 bases that match TRBD1. The CDR3 spans 13 residues. Germline CDR1 reads SGHNT; CDR2 reads YYREEE (reference sequence). V was pared by 3 bases and J by 4 bases, with 2 bases of the junction left unmatched. The CDR3 protein is CASSWGQATEAFF. CDR3 DNA sequence: TGTGCCAGCAGCTGGGGACAGGCCACTGAAGCTTTCTTT.

The chain is built from TRBV3-1 (or the pseudogene TRBV3-2) and TRBJ2-7, with 7 bases identical to TRBD2. The J segment lost 1 base and the V segment lost 2 bases, leaving 5 bases of the junction unmatched. This CDR3 has 15 residues. Germline-derived CDR1 and CDR2 are LGHDT and YNNKEL (reference sequence). CDR3 region: CASSQTSDLSYEQYF. In DNA, the CDR3 is TGTGCCAGCAGCCAAACTAGCGACCTTTCCTACGAGCAGTACTTC.

This clone was recorded a few times. The chain joins TRBV6-5 to TRBJ2-1; D call uncertain. Trimming took 6 bases from V and 5 from J, leaving 11 bases between them. This CDR3 region has 13 residues. Per germline, CDR1 MNHEY and CDR2 SVGAGI. CDR3 in DNA: TGTGCCAGCAGCACCCGCACGGACAATGAGCAGTTCTTC. Its protein product is CASSTRTDNEQFF.

The chain recombines TRBV19 with TRBJ2-2; 7 bases fit TRBD2. Germline V lookup: CDR1 LNHDA, CDR2 SQIVND (reference sequence). The V segment lost 3 bases and the J segment 6 bases; nucleotides outside the gene matches: 1. The CDR3 is 13 residues long. In nucleotides, the CDR3 is TGTGCCAGTAGTATTGGGGGGGCCGGGGAGCTGTTTTTT. It specifies CASSIGGAGELFF.

The J gene is TRBJ2-1, the V gene TRBV19; TRBD2 agrees at 9 bases. Germline V lookup: CDR1 LNHDA, CDR2 SQIVND (reference sequence). This CDR3 is 15 amino acids long. J lost 5 bases, V lost 6 bases, and 8 bases had no gene match. For the CDR3, the DNA is TGTGCCAGTAGCATCTGGCGGGAGGGGCACAATGAGCAGTTCTTC. Its protein product is CASSIWREGHNEQFF.

The chain carries TRBV7-2 and TRBJ1-5, with no clear D. From germline, CDR1 is SGHTA and CDR2 FQGNSA. V was pared by 5 bases and J by 9 bases, with 14 bases between. The CDR3 consists of 13 residues. DNA of the CDR3: TGTGCCAGCAGCAATAACCCAGTCTCGCCCCAGCATTTT. Its translation is CASSNNPVSPQHF. The variable domain in full, with the rest retrieved from reference TRBV7-2 and TRBJ1-5, is GAGVSQSPSNKVTEKGKDVELRCDPISGHTALYWYRQSLGQGLEFLIYFQGNSAPDKSGLPSDRFSAERTGGSVSTLTIQRTQQEDSAVYLCASSNNPVSPQHFGDGTRLSIL.

CDR3 amino acids: CAWSVLAATEAFF. The CDR3 DNA is TGTGCCTGGAGTGTATTGGCGGCCACTGAAGCTTTCTTT. V usage is TRBV30 and J usage is TRBJ1-1; D not resolved. Trimming cost V 0 bases and J 4 bases, with 9 bases left between them. Germline-derived CDR1 and CDR2 are GTSNPN and SVGIG (reference sequence). The CDR3 covers 13 residues.

On this clone: The same CDR3 also results from other DNA sequences found in this sample. The chain joins TRBV4-1 to TRBJ1-6, with 7 bases matching TRBD1. This CDR3 region has 15 residues. J was trimmed by 7 bases and V by 1 base; bases with no gene match: 4. Germline V lookup: CDR1 MGHRA, CDR2 YSYEKL. As DNA, the CDR3 is TGCGCCAGCAGCCAAGCGGGGACAGAAAATTCACCCCTCCACTTT. Its protein product is CASSQAGTENSPLHF.

This chain links TRBV2 with TRBJ2-3; D remains unclear. V lost 3 bases and J 0 bases, leaving 10 bases between the germline ends. Germline V CDR1 and CDR2: SNHLY, FYNNEI. The CDR3 totals 15 residues. CDR3 sequence (DNA): TGTGCCAGCAGTGATCGCAGCGCTAGCACAGATACGCAGTATTTT. Translating it yields CASSDRSASTDTQYF.